This is a list of T cell receptor beta chains from one sample in a study of blood T cell repertoires in COVID-19. This table comes from immunoSEQ multiplex PCR, and its TCRdb copy is limited to in-frame clones, with some not included. The repertoire has about 330,000 clones, over 75% of them found once; the top ten carry over 4%. Sample: PBMCs or T cells enriched from blood (not recorded which). The source is a woman in her twenties or thirties who had recovered from COVID-19. Both conserved end residues are part of each CDR3. The D gene is left open where the match is weak. Not every row has a clone size; where given, it reads once, few, many or a size class.

D: TRBD2
V: TRBV6-5
J: TRBJ2-7
size: .
CDR3: CASRTTSGGAYEQYF
DNA: TGTGCCAGCAGGACGACTAGCGGGGGGGCCTACGAGCAGTACTTC

D: .
V: TRBV9
J: TRBJ1-4
size: .
CDR3: CASSYGGVAGEKLFF
DNA: TGTGCCAGCAGTTATGGTGGGGTAGCGGGGGAAAAACTGTTTTTT

D: .
V: TRBV5-1
J: TRBJ1-1
size: .
CDR3: CASSSRDTSRTEAFF
DNA: TGCGCCAGCAGCTCAAGGGACACCTCAAGGACTGAAGCTTTCTTT

D: .
V: TRBV5-6
J: TRBJ2-7
size: .
CDR3: CASSRGVYEQYF
DNA: TGTGCCAGCAGCCGAGGCGTATACGAGCAGTACTTC

D: .
V: TRBV5-5
J: TRBJ1-5
size: few
CDR3: CASSLRLGQPQHF
DNA: TGTGCCAGCAGCTTGCGGCTCGGGCAGCCCCAGCATTTT

D: TRBD2
V: TRBV30
J: TRBJ2-2
size: .
CDR3: CAWSRRGSTGELFF
DNA: TGTGCCTGGAGCCGGCGGGGGAGCACCGGGGAGCTGTTTTTT

D: TRBD1
V: TRBV27
J: TRBJ1-4
size: .
CDR3: CASSPWTGVNEKLFF
DNA: TGTGCCAGCAGCCCATGGACAGGTGTAAATGAAAAACTGTTTTTT

D: .
V: TRBV7-9
J: TRBJ2-4
size: once
CDR3: CASSPGGIQYF
DNA: TGTGCCAGCAGCCCAGGAGGCATTCAGTACTTC

D: TRBD1
V: TRBV13
J: TRBJ1-4
size: .
CDR3: CASSRWTGFATNEKLFF
DNA: TGTGCCAGCAGCCGTTGGACAGGTTTTGCAACTAATGAAAAACTGTTTTTT

D: TRBD1
V: TRBV19
J: TRBJ1-6
size: .
CDR3: CASTDRAPGNSPLHF
DNA: TGTGCCAGCACGGACAGGGCCCCTGGGAATTCACCCCTCCACTTT

D: .
V: TRBV5-6
J: TRBJ2-7
size: .
CDR3: CASSWGDSRYEQYF
DNA: TGTGCCAGCAGCTGGGGGGACAGCCGCTACGAGCAGTACTTC

D: TRBD1
V: TRBV7-6
J: TRBJ2-7
size: .
CDR3: CASSLAGTAGYEQYF
DNA: TGTGCCAGCAGCTTAGCAGGGACAGCTGGCTACGAGCAGTACTTC

D: .
V: TRBV6-2/TRBV6-3
J: TRBJ1-1
size: .
CDR3: CASSYQASNTEAFF
DNA: TGTGCCAGCAGTTACCAGGCCAGCAACACTGAAGCTTTCTTT

D: .
V: TRBV7-6
J: TRBJ2-5
size: .
CDR3: CASSRGQETQYF
DNA: TGTGCCAGCTCGAGGGGGCAAGAGACCCAGTACTTC

D: .
V: TRBV4-2
J: TRBJ1-4
size: few
CDR3: CASSRQSSVSPNEKLFF
DNA: TGTGCCAGCAGCCGTCAAAGCAGCGTATCTCCTAATGAAAAACTGTTTTTT

D: .
V: TRBV7-6
J: TRBJ1-1
size: .
CDR3: CASSFSERGSTEAFF
DNA: TGTGCCAGCAGCTTCTCGGAGAGAGGGAGCACTGAAGCTTTCTTT

D: .
V: TRBV6-5
J: TRBJ1-4
size: once
CDR3: CASSSSFANEKLFF
DNA: TGTGCCAGCAGTTCGAGCTTTGCTAATGAAAAACTGTTTTTT

D: .
V: TRBV10-1
J: TRBJ2-3
size: .
CDR3: CASSSPDWIVDGPDTQYF
DNA: TGCGCCAGCAGTTCGCCGGACTGGATCGTAGATGGCCCAGATACGCAGTATTTT

D: TRBD1
V: TRBV5-1
J: TRBJ1-3
size: once
CDR3: CASSVRGQSSGNTIYF
DNA: TGCGCCAGCAGTGTGAGGGGACAGTCATCTGGAAACACCATATATTTT

D: .
V: TRBV9
J: TRBJ2-1
size: .
CDR3: CASSDSPGGDEQFF
DNA: TGTGCCAGCAGCGATAGCCCTGGCGGAGATGAGCAGTTCTTC

D: .
V: TRBV19
J: TRBJ2-2
size: few
CDR3: CASRLQSGFTGELFF
DNA: TGTGCCAGTAGACTCCAGTCAGGGTTCACCGGGGAGCTGTTTTTT

D: .
V: TRBV7-9
J: TRBJ1-1
size: .
CDR3: CASSSGGILSKGGAFF
DNA: TGTGCCAGCAGCAGCGGTGGGATTCTGAGCAAGGGTGGAGCTTTCTTT

D: TRBD1
V: TRBV30
J: TRBJ1-2
size: .
CDR3: CAWSHKQGAMGRGYTF
DNA: TGTGCCTGGAGTCACAAACAGGGGGCAATGGGGAGAGGCTACACCTTC

D: TRBD1
V: TRBV4-2
J: TRBJ1-2
size: .
CDR3: CASSQDRGQGNGYTF
DNA: TGTGCCAGCAGCCAAGATCGCGGACAGGGTAATGGCTACACCTTC

D: TRBD2
V: TRBV28
J: TRBJ2-5
size: .
CDR3: CASSFGGALRETQYF
DNA: TGTGCCAGCAGTTTCGGGGGGGCGTTACGAGAGACCCAGTACTTC

D: .
V: TRBV12-5
J: TRBJ1-1
size: few
CDR3: CASGSTGSGTEAFF
DNA: TGTGCTAGTGGTTCCACAGGGTCCGGCACTGAAGCTTTCTTT

D: TRBD2
V: TRBV19
J: TRBJ2-7
size: .
CDR3: CASRTSGGAGRNEQYF
DNA: TGTGCCAGTAGGACTAGCGGGGGGGCCGGAAGGAACGAGCAGTACTTC

D: .
V: TRBV28
J: TRBJ1-6
size: few
CDR3: CASSAGGSPLHF
DNA: TGTGCCAGCAGTGCGGGAGGTTCACCCCTCCACTTT

D: .
V: TRBV4-1
J: TRBJ1-1
size: .
CDR3: CASSQEGGSPNTEAFF
DNA: TGCGCCAGCAGCCAAGAAGGCGGCAGCCCTAACACTGAAGCTTTCTTT

D: .
V: TRBV11-2
J: TRBJ1-1
size: .
CDR3: CASSRTGGNTEAFF
DNA: TGTGCCAGCAGCCGAACGGGGGGGAACACTGAAGCTTTCTTT